Described below is a single TCR beta chain sequence and its context. The antigen is unknown. This specimen comes from a study of T cell responses to AZD1222 COVID-19 vaccine. Whole-study results and caveats: Mapped onto spike, vaccine-associated CD4 TCRs spanned it and were dominant at 160-218 and 743-854. Nearly half of unique spike-specific TCRs reportedly avoided B.1.351 and B.1.1.7 mutated regions.

With 2 bases clipped from V and 2 bases from J, the junction kept 5 bases outside the gene matches. CDR1 and CDR2 from the germline V gene are LGHDT and YNNKEL (reference sequence). This CDR3 spans 15 amino acids. The method was immunoSEQ multiplex PCR; TCRdb's version includes in-frame clones alone and lacks a portion of them. Found here are approximately 140,000 clones, about nine tenths of them singletons; the top ten hold roughly 1%. This clonotype was sampled from an adult who received the AZD1222 COVID-19 vaccine. The rearrangement links TRBV3-1 (or the pseudogene TRBV3-2) to TRBJ2-5; 7 bases map to TRBD1. The starting material was peripheral blood, obtained 28 days after the second AZD1222 dose. The CDR3 DNA is TGTGCCAGCAGCCAAAGGACCAGGGGGCAAGAGACCCAGTACTTC. It yields the protein CASSQRTRGQETQYF.